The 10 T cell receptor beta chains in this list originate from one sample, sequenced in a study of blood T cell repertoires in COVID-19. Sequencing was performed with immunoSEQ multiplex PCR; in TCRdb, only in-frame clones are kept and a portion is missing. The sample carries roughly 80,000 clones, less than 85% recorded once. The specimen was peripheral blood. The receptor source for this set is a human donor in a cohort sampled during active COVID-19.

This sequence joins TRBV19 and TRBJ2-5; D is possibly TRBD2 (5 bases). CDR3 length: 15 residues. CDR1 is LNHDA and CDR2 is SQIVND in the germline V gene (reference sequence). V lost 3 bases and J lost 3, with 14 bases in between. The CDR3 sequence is CASSITREREETQYF. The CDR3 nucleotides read TGTGCCAGTAGTATTACGAGGGAAAGGGAAGAGACCCAGTACTTC.

The CDR3 here is CASSLGHRGGTGELFF. The CDR3 DNA is TGCGCCAGCAGCTTGGGACACAGGGGTGGCACCGGGGAGCTGTTTTTT. V is TRBV5-1 and J is TRBJ2-2, with TRBD1 identical over 7 bases. Trimming cost V 0 bases and J 4 bases; bases outside gene matches: 6. The CDR3 covers 16 residues. In germline, CDR1 is SGHRS, CDR2 YFSETQ.

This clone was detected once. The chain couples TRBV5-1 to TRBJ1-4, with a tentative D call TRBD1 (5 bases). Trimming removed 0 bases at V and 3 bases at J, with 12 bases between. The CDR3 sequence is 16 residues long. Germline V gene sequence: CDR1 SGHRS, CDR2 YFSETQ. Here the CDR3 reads CASSLAPRQPNEKLFF. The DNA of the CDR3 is TGCGCCAGCAGCTTGGCCCCGAGACAGCCTAATGAAAAACTGTTTTTT.

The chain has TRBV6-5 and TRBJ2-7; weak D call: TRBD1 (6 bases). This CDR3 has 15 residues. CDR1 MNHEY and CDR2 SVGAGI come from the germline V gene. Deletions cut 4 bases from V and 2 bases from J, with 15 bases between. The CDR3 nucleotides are TGTGCCAGCAGTTCCCCTGGGGGCCCTACCTACGAGCAGTACTTC. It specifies CASSSPGGPTYEQYF.

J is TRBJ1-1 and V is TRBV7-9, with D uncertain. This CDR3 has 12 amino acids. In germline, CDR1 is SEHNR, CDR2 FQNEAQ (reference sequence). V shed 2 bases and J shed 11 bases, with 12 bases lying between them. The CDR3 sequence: CASSLSPGMAFF. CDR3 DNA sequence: TGTGCCAGCAGCTTATCCCCGGGGATGGCTTTCTTT. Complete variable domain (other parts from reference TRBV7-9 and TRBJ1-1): DTGVSQNPRHKITKRGQNVTFRCDPISEHNRLYWYRQTLGQGPEFLTYFQNEAQLEKSRLLSDRFSAERPKGSFSTLEIQRTEQGDSAMYLCASSLSPGMAFFGQGTRLTVV.

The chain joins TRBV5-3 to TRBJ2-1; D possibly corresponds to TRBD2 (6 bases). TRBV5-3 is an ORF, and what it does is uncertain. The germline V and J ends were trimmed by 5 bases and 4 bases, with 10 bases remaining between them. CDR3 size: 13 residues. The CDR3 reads CARRIRGYNEQFF. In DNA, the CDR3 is TGTGCCAGAAGGATCCGGGGGTACAATGAGCAGTTCTTC.

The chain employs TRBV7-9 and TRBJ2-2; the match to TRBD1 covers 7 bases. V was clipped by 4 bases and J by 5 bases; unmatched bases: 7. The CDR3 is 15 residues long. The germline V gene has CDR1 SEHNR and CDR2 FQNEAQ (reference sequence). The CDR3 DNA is TGTGCCAGCAGCTCGGACAGGAGAAGGACCGGGGAGCTGTTTTTT. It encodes CASSSDRRRTGELFF.

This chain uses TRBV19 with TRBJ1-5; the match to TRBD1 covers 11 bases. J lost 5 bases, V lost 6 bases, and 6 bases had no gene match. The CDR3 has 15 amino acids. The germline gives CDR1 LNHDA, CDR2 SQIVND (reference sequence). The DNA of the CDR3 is TGTGCCAGTAGGGACGAGGGACAGGGGGATCAGCCCCAGCATTTT. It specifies CASRDEGQGDQPQHF.

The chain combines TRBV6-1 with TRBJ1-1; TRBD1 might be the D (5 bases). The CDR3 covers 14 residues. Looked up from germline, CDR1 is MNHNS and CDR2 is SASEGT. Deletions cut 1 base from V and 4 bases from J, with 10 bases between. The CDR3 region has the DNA TGTGCCAGCAGTGAAGAGCAGGGTGTCACTGAAGCTTTCTTT. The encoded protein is CASSEEQGVTEAFF.

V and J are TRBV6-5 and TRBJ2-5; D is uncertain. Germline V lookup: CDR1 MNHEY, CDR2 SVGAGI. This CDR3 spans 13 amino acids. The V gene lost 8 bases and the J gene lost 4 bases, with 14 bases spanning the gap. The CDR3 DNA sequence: TGTGCCAGCTGCCTCGGTAGAACAGAGACCCAGTACTTC. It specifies CASCLGRTETQYF.